This TCR beta chain comes out of a study of Tregs in tolerant kidney transplant recipients. Background on the study: A 3-day belatacept mixed lymphocyte reaction, sometimes plus 5-day graft donor restimulation, preceded CD4+CD25+CD127- sorting. Antibodies separated recipient from donor cells. Whole-study results and caveats: Tregs expanded with activated donor B cells seemed most donor-specific. Findings come from small patient numbers and require larger validation.

About this clone itself: Its antigen is as yet unknown.

The CDR3 contains 13 residues. V lost 3 bases to trimming and J lost 3 bases, with 9 bases between them. Per the germline V gene, CDR1 is SGHVS and CDR2 is FQNEAQ. Clones were sequenced by immunoSEQ multiplex PCR, and TCRdb holds only the in-frame ones, with some missing. The table has more than 30,000 clones, 70% to 85% seen once; the top ten hold about 2.2%. The V and J genes are TRBV7-8 and TRBJ2-7; D possibly corresponds to TRBD2 (6 bases). The sequencing input was Tregs from blood cultured with allogeneic cells. This TCR was sampled from a human donor in good health. DNA of the CDR3: TGTGCCAGCAGCTTTGCGGACTACTACGAGCAGTACTTC. It codes for CASSFADYYEQYF.